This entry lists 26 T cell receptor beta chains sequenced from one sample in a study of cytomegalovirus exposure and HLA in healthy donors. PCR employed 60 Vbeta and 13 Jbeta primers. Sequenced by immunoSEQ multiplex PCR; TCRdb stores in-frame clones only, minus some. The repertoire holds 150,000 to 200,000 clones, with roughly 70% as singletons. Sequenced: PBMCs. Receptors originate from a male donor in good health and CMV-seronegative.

The CDR3 DNA sequence: TGTGCCAGCAGCACGCCGACAGGGGGCGATTATGGCTACACCTTC. This translates into CASSTPTGGDYGYTF. V usage is TRBV5-4 and J usage is TRBJ1-2; TRBD1 aligns across 10 bases. V lost 4 bases and J lost 5; bases outside the gene matches: 8. The length of the CDR3 is 15 residues. CDR1 and CDR2 from the germline V gene are SGHNT and YYREEE (reference sequence). Full variable domain (missing parts from reference TRBV5-4 and TRBJ1-2): ETGVTQSPTHLIKTRGQQVTLRCSSQSGHNTVSWYQQALGQGPQFIFQYYREEENGRGNFPPRFSGLQFPNYSSELNVNALELDDSALYLCASSTPTGGDYGYTFGSGTRLTVV.

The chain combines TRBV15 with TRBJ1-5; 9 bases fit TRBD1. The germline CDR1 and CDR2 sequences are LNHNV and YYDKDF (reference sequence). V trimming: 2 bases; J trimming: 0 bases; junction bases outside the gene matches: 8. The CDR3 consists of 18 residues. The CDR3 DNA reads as TGTGCCACCAGCAGACCTATTGGGACAGGGCTTAGCAATCAGCCCCAGCATTTT. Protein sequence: CATSRPIGTGLSNQPQHF.

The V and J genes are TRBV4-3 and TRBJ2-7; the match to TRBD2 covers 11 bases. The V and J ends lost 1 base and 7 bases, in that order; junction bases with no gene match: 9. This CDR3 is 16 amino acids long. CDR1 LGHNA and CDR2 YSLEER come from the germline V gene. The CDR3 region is CASSQGLAGGVREQYF. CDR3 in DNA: TGCGCCAGCAGCCAAGGGTTAGCGGGGGGGGTGAGGGAGCAGTACTTC.

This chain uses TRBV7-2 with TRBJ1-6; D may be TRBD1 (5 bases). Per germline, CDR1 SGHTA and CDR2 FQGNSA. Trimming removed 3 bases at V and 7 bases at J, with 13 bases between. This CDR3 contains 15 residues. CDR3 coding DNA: TGTGCCAGCAGCTTGTCCGAGACAGAAAATTCACCCCTCCACTTT. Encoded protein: CASSLSETENSPLHF. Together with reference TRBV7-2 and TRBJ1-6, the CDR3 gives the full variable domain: GAGVSQSPSNKVTEKGKDVELRCDPISGHTALYWYRQSLGQGLEFLIYFQGNSAPDKSGLPSDRFSAERTGGSVSTLTIQRTQQEDSAVYLCASSLSETENSPLHFGNGTRLTVT.

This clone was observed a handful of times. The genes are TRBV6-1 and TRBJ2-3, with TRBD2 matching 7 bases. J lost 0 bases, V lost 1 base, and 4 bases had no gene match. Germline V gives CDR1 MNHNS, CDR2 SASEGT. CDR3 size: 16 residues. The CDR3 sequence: CASSEVGGSSTDTQYF. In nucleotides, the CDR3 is TGTGCCAGCAGTGAAGTGGGGGGGTCTAGCACAGATACGCAGTATTTT.

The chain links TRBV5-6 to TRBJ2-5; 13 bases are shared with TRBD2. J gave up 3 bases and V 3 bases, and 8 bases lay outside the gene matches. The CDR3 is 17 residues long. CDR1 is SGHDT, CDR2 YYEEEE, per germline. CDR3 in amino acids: CASSSLAGLAGEETQYF. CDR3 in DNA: TGTGCCAGCAGCTCCTTGGCTGGACTAGCGGGGGAAGAGACCCAGTACTTC.

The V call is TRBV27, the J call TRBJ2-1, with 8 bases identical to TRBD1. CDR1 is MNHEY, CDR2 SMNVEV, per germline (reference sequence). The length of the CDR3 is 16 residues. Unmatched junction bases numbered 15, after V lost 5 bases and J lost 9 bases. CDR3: CASSRQGTGGNTEQFF. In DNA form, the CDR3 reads TGTGCCAGCAGTCGACAGGGAACAGGGGGAAACACTGAGCAGTTCTTC.

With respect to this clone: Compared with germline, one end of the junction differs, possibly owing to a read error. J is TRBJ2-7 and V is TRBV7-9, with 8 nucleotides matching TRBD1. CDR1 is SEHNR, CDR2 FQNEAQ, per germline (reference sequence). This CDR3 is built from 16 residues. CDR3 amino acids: CSSSPGQGARVDEQYF. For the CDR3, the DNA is TGTTCCAGCAGCCCGGGTCAGGGGGCGAGGGTCGACGAGCAGTACTTC.

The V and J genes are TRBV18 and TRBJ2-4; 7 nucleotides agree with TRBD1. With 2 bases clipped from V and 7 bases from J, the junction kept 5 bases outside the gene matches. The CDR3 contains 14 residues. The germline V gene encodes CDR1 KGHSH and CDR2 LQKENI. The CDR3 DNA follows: TGTGCCAGCTCACCATGGGCACAGGGGAACATTCAGTACTTC. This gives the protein CASSPWAQGNIQYF.

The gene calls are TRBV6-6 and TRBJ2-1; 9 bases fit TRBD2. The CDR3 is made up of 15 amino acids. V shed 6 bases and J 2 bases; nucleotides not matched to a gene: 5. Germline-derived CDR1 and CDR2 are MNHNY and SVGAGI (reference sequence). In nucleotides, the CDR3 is TGTGCCAGCAGCACAAGCGGGGGGACCTACAATGAGCAGTTCTTC. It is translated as CASSTSGGTYNEQFF.

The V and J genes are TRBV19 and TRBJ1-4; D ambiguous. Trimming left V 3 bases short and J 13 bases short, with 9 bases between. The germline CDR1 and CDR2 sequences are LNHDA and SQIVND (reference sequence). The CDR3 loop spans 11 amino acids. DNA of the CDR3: TGTGCCAGTAGTATCCGATCGGGACTGTTTTTT. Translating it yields CASSIRSGLFF. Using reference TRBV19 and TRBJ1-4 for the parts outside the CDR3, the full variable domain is DGGITQSPKYLFRKEGQNVTLSCEQNLNHDAMYWYRQDPGQGLRLIYYSQIVNDFQKGDIAEGYSVSREKKESFPLTVTSAQKNPTAFYLCASSIRSGLFFGSGTQLSVL.

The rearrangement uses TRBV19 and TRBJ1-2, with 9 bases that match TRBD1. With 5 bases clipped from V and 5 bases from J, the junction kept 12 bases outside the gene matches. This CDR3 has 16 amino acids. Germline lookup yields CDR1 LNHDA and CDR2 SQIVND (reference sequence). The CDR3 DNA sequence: TGTGCCAGTAGTGTCCCTACAGGGGGCGGAGGTTATGGCTACACCTTC. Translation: CASSVPTGGGGYGYTF. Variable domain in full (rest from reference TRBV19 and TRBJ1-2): DGGITQSPKYLFRKEGQNVTLSCEQNLNHDAMYWYRQDPGQGLRLIYYSQIVNDFQKGDIAEGYSVSREKKESFPLTVTSAQKNPTAFYLCASSVPTGGGGYGYTFGSGTRLTVV.

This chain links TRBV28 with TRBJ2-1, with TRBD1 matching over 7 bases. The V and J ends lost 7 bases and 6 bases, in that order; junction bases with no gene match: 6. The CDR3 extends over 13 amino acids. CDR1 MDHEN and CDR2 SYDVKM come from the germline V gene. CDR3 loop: CASTTGQFNEQFF. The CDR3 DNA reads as TGTGCCAGCACGACGGGACAGTTCAATGAGCAGTTCTTC.

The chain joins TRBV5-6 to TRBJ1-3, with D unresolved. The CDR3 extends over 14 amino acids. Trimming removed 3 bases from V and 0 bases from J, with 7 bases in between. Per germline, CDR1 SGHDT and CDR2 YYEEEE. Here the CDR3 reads CASSSPGSGNTIYF. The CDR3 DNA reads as TGTGCCAGCAGCTCACCGGGCTCTGGAAACACCATATATTTT. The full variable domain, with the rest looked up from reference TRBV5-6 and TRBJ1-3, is DAGVTQSPTHLIKTRGQQVTLRCSPKSGHDTVSWYQQALGQGPQFIFQYYEEEERQRGNFPDRFSGHQFPNYSSELNVNALLLGDSALYLCASSSPGSGNTIYFGEGSWLTVV.

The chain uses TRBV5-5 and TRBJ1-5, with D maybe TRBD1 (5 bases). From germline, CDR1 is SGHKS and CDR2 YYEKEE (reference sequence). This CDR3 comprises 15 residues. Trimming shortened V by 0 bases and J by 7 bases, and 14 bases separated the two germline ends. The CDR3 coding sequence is TGTGCCAGCAGCTTGGATGGGACTCCCTTGCAGCCCCAGCATTTT. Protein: CASSLDGTPLQPQHF.

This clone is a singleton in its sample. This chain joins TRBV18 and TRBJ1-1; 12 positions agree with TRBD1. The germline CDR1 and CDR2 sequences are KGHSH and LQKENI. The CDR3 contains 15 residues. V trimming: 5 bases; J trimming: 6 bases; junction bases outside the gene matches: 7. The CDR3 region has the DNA TGTGCCAGCTCAGGGACAGGGGGCGAGTTCGCTGAAGCTTTCTTT. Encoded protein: CASSGTGGEFAEAFF.

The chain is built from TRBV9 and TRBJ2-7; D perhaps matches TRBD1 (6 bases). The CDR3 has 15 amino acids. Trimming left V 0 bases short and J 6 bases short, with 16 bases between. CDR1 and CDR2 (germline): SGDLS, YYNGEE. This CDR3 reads CASSVAGQGRGEQYF. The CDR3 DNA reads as TGTGCCAGCAGCGTAGCAGGGCAGGGCAGGGGCGAGCAGTACTTC.

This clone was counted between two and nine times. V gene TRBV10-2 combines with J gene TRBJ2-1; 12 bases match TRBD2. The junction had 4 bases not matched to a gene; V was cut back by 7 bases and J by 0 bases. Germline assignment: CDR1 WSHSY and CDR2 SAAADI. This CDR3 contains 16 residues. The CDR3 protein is CASIRTSGDSYNEQFF. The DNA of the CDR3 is TGCGCCAGCATCCGGACTAGCGGGGACTCCTACAATGAGCAGTTCTTC.

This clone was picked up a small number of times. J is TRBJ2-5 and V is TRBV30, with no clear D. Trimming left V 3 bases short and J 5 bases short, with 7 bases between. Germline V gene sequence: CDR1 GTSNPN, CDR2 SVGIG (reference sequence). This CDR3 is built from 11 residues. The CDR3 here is CAWSYRETQYF. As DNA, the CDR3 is TGTGCCTGGAGCTACCGGGAGACCCAGTACTTC.

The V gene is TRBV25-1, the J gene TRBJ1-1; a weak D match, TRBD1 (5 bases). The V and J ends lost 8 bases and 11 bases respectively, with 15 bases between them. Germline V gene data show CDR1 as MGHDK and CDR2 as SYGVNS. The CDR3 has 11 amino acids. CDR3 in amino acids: CASGAGGGAFF. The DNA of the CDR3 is TGTGCCAGCGGGGCGGGTGGGGGGGCTTTCTTT.

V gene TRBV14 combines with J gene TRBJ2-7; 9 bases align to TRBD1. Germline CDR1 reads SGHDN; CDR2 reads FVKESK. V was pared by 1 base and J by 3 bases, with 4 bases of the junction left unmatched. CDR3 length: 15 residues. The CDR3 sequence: CASSQGGTGLYEQYF. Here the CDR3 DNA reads TGTGCCAGCAGCCAAGGAGGGACAGGGCTCTACGAGCAGTACTTC.

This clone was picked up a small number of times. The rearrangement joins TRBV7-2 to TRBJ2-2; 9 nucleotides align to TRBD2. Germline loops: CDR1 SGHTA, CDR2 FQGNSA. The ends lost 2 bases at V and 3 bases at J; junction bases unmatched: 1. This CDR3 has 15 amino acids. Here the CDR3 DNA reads TGTGCCAGCAGCTTACGCGGGGGGGACACCGGGGAGCTGTTTTTT. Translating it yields CASSLRGGDTGELFF.

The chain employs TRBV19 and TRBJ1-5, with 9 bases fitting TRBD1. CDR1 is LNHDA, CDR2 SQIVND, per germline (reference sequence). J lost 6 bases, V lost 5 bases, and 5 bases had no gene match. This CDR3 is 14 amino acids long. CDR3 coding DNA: TGTGCCAGTAGTGGGGACAGGGTATTTCAGCCCCAGCATTTT. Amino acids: CASSGDRVFQPQHF.

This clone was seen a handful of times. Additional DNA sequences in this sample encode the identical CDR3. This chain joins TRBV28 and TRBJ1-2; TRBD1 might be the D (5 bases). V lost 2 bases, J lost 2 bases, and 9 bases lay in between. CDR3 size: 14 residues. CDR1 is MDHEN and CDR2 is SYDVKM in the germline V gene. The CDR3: CASSLGQGNYGYTF. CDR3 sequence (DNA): TGTGCCAGCAGTTTAGGGCAGGGCAACTATGGCTACACCTTC.

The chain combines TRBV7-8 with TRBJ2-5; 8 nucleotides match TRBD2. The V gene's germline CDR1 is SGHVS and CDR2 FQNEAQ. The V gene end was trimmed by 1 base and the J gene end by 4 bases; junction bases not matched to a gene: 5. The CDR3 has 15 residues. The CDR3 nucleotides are TGTGCCAGCAGCTTAGGGATGGCGGGGGGAGAGACCCAGTACTTC. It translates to CASSLGMAGGETQYF.

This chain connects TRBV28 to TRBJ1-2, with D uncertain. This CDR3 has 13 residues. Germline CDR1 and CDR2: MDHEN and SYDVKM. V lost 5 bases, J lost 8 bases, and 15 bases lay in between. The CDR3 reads CASSQGFGYGYTF. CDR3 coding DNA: TGTGCCAGCAGTCAAGGTTTCGGGTACGGCTACACCTTC.